This TCR beta chain was profiled in a study of CD8 T cells in Susac syndrome. A quantity of 0.5 to 1 ug RNA underwent reverse transcription using random hexamers. TCR beta CDR3 was amplified by immunoSEQ multiplex PCR. This amplification extended across 54 Vbeta and 13 Jbeta segments. TCRdb re-analysed the immunoSEQ multiplex PCR reads in MiXCR, keeping a single row per CDR3 protein. The sample comprises some 190,000 distinct CDR3 sequences, under 97% of which are singletons, and approximately 0.09% rests with the top ten. Trimming pared 5 bases from V and 4 bases from J, leaving 17 bases between. The CDR3 length is 15 residues. Germline V gene sequence: CDR1 SEHNR, CDR2 FQNEAQ (reference sequence). TCR beta was sequenced from blood CD8+ and CD4+ T cells. The patients serving as multiple sclerosis controls were treatment-naive. They had stable or active relapsing-remitting disease and fulfilled revised McDonald criteria. TEMRA cells were FACS-enriched, while CD8+ and CD4+ T cells were negatively isolated.

The TCR was taken from a human donor with multiple sclerosis. The genes are TRBV7-9 and TRBJ1-1; D gene uncertain. The specimen was CD4+ T cells from PBMCs. The CDR3 loop is CASSQLVGLATEAFF. DNA of the CDR3: TGTGCCAGCAGCCAGCTAGTCGGGCTGGCCACTGAAGCTTTCTTT. Full variable domain (rest looked up from reference TRBV7-9 and TRBJ1-1): DTGVSQNPRHKITKRGQNVTFRCDPISEHNRLYWYRQTLGQGPEFLTYFQNEAQLEKSRLLSDRFSAERPKGSFSTLEIQRTEQGDSAMYLCASSQLVGLATEAFFGQGTRLTVV.